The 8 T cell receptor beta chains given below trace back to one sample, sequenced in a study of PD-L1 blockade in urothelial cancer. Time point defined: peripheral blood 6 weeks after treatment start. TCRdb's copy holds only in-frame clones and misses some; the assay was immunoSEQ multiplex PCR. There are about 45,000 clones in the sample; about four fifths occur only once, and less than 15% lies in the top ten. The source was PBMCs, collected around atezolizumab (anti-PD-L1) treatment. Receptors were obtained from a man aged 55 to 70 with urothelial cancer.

CDR3 region: CASSSGEQYF. In DNA form, the CDR3 reads TGTGCCAGCAGTTCGGGGGAGCAGTACTTC. The V and J genes are TRBV28 and TRBJ2-7, with D perhaps TRBD2 (5 bases). In germline, CDR1 is MDHEN, CDR2 SYDVKM. The CDR3 covers 10 residues. The V end was cut by 4 bases, the J end by 7 bases, with 5 bases between.

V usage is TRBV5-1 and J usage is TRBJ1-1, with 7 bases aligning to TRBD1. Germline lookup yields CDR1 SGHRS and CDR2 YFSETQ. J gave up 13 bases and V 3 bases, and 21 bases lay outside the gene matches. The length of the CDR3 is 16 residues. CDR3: CASSSFDRVGVDPLFF. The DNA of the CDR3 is TGCGCCAGCAGCTCCTTTGACAGGGTAGGAGTTGACCCCCTTTTCTTT.

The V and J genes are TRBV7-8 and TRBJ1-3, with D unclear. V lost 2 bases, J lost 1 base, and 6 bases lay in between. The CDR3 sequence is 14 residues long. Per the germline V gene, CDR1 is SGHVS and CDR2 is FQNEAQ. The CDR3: CASSLTVSGNTIYF. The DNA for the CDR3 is TGTGCCAGCAGCTTAACGGTATCTGGAAACACCATATATTTT. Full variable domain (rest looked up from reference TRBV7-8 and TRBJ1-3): GAGVSQSPRYKVAKRGQDVALRCDPISGHVSLFWYQQALGQGPEFLTYFQNEAQLDKSGLPSDRFFAERPEGSVSTLKIQRTQQEDSAVYLCASSLTVSGNTIYFGEGSWLTVV.

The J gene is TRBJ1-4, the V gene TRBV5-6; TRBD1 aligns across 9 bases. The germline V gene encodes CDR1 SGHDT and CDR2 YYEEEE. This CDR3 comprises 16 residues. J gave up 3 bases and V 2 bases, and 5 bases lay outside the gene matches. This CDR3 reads CASSFGTGYSNEKLFF. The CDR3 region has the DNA TGTGCCAGCAGCTTCGGGACAGGGTATTCTAATGAAAAACTGTTTTTT. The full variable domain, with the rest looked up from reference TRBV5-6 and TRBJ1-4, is DAGVTQSPTHLIKTRGQQVTLRCSPKSGHDTVSWYQQALGQGPQFIFQYYEEEERQRGNFPDRFSGHQFPNYSSELNVNALLLGDSALYLCASSFGTGYSNEKLFFGSGTQLSVL.

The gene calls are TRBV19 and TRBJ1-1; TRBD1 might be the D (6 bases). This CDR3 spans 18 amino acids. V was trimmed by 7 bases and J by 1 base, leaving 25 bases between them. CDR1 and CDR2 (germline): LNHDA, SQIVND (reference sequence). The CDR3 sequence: CASKVWSGADPGNTEAFF. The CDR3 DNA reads TGTGCCAGTAAAGTTTGGTCAGGGGCTGACCCGGGGAACACTGAAGCTTTCTTT.

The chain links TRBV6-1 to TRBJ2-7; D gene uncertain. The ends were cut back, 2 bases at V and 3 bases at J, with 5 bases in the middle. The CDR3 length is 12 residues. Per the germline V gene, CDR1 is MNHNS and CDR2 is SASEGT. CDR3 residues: CASSESLYEQYF. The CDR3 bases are TGTGCCAGCAGTGAATCCCTCTACGAGCAGTACTTC.

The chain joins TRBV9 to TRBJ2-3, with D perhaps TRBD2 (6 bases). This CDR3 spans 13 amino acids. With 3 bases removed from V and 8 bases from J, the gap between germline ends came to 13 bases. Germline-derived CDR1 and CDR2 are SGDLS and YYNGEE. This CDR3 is CASSAREYGTQYF. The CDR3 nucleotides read TGTGCCAGCAGCGCCCGGGAGTACGGTACGCAGTATTTT.

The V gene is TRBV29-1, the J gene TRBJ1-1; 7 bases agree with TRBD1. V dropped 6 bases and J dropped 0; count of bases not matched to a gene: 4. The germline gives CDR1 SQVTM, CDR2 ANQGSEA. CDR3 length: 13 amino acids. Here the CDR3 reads CSVAGQMNTEAFF. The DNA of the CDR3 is TGCAGCGTGGCGGGACAGATGAACACTGAAGCTTTCTTT.